Listed below are T cell receptor beta chains from one sample, sequenced in a study of cytomegalovirus exposure and HLA in healthy donors. Some clones are missing from TCRdb's copy, which holds only in-frame ones; the method was immunoSEQ multiplex PCR. The data contain about 210,000 clones, 75% to 80% of them singletons. The specimen was PBMCs. Receptors originate from a male donor in good health and CMV-seronegative. CDR3s include the opening cysteine and the closing phenylalanine or tryptophan. D genes are given only for firm matches. The listing skips clone size in some rows; elsewhere it reads once, few, many or a size class.

J gene: TRBJ2-1
CDR3 length: 15
D gene: -
clone size: -
V gene: TRBV11-2
CDR3 DNA: TGTGCCAGCAGCTTTGGACTCGCCGATTACAATGAGCAGTTCTTC
CDR3 protein: CASSFGLADYNEQFF

J gene: TRBJ1-4
CDR3 length: 15
D gene: -
clone size: -
V gene: TRBV6-5
CDR3 DNA: TGTGCCAGCAGTCGCGACAGGAACTTGAATGAAAAACTGTTTTTT
CDR3 protein: CASSRDRNLNEKLFF

J gene: TRBJ1-3
CDR3 length: 19
D gene: TRBD1
clone size: -
V gene: TRBV7-6
CDR3 DNA: TGTGCCAGCAGCCGATTTCCCCATGGACAGGGTCCTCTGAGGAACACCATATATTTT
CDR3 protein: CASSRFPHGQGPLRNTIYF

J gene: TRBJ2-5
CDR3 length: 17
D gene: TRBD2
clone size: -
V gene: TRBV9
CDR3 DNA: TGTGCCAGCAGCGTCGGAGGAGCGGGGGGGGACCAAGAGACCCAGTACTTC
CDR3 protein: CASSVGGAGGDQETQYF

J gene: TRBJ2-1
CDR3 length: 17
D gene: -
clone size: -
V gene: TRBV18
CDR3 DNA: TGTGCCAGCTCACCACGATGGGCTGGGGGGGCCGCCAATGAGCAGTTCTTC
CDR3 protein: CASSPRWAGGAANEQFF

J gene: TRBJ2-7
CDR3 length: 17
D gene: TRBD2
clone size: -
V gene: TRBV11-2
CDR3 DNA: TGTGCCAGCAGCTTACCCCCGGGAGGGATGAGCTCCTACGAGCAGTACTTC
CDR3 protein: CASSLPPGGMSSYEQYF

J gene: TRBJ2-2
CDR3 length: 14
D gene: -
clone size: -
V gene: TRBV30
CDR3 DNA: TGTGCCTGCCCTGACAGGACTAACACCGGGGAGCTGTTTTTT
CDR3 protein: CACPDRTNTGELFF

J gene: TRBJ2-1
CDR3 length: 17
D gene: TRBD2
clone size: once
V gene: TRBV7-3
CDR3 DNA: TGTGCCAGCAGCTTAAGGGTGGGGCTAGCGGGGGGGGATGAGCAGTTCTTC
CDR3 protein: CASSLRVGLAGGDEQFF

J gene: TRBJ1-1
CDR3 length: 15
D gene: -
clone size: -
V gene: TRBV30
CDR3 DNA: TGTGCCTGGAGTATAGGGCGGACAAAGGATACTGAAGCTTTCTTT
CDR3 protein: CAWSIGRTKDTEAFF

J gene: TRBJ2-7
CDR3 length: 15
D gene: TRBD2
clone size: -
V gene: TRBV7-9
CDR3 DNA: TGTGCCAGCAGCCCACGTAGCGGGAGGGGCCACGAGCAGTACTTC
CDR3 protein: CASSPRSGRGHEQYF

J gene: TRBJ2-3
CDR3 length: 17
D gene: -
clone size: few
V gene: TRBV5-1
CDR3 DNA: TGCGCCAGCAGCCCACTCTGGGTGGGCAGGGCAGGAGATACGCAGTATTTT
CDR3 protein: CASSPLWVGRAGDTQYF

J gene: TRBJ1-3
CDR3 length: 14
D gene: TRBD1
clone size: -
V gene: TRBV27
CDR3 DNA: TGTGCCAGCTGGACAGGGAACTCTGGAAACACCATATATTTT
CDR3 protein: CASWTGNSGNTIYF

J gene: TRBJ2-7
CDR3 length: 15
D gene: TRBD2
clone size: -
V gene: TRBV9
CDR3 DNA: TGTGCCAGCAGCGGGGGTGCGGGAGGGTCCTACGAGCAGTACTTC
CDR3 protein: CASSGGAGGSYEQYF

J gene: TRBJ2-3
CDR3 length: 16
D gene: TRBD2
clone size: -
V gene: TRBV23-1
CDR3 DNA: TGCGCCAGCAGTCAATCGCGGCTAGCGGGTACAGATACGCAGTATTTT
CDR3 protein: CASSQSRLAGTDTQYF

J gene: TRBJ1-4
CDR3 length: 15
D gene: TRBD1
clone size: -
V gene: TRBV5-1
CDR3 DNA: TGCGCCAGCAGCTTTCAGGGGACAGCTAATGAAAAACTGTTTTTT
CDR3 protein: CASSFQGTANEKLFF

J gene: TRBJ2-5
CDR3 length: 17
D gene: TRBD2
clone size: once
V gene: TRBV7-3
CDR3 DNA: TGTGCCAGCAGCAACCCGGGGGAGGGAGGGCTGTTGGAGACCCAGTACTTC
CDR3 protein: CASSNPGEGGLLETQYF

J gene: TRBJ2-5
CDR3 length: 16
D gene: TRBD2
clone size: -
V gene: TRBV4-2
CDR3 DNA: TGTGCCAGCAGCCAAGATCCAGCGGGAGAGGGAGAGACCCAGTACTTC
CDR3 protein: CASSQDPAGEGETQYF

J gene: TRBJ2-2
CDR3 length: 17
D gene: TRBD2
clone size: -
V gene: TRBV9
CDR3 DNA: TGTGCCAGCACCCACGCGGGACTAGCGGGGGGGACCGGGGAGCTGTTTTTT
CDR3 protein: CASTHAGLAGGTGELFF

J gene: TRBJ2-1
CDR3 length: 16
D gene: -
clone size: few
V gene: TRBV7-8
CDR3 DNA: TGTGCCAGCAGCTTAAGCAGGCAGGGGTCCTACAATGAGCAGTTCTTC
CDR3 protein: CASSLSRQGSYNEQFF

J gene: TRBJ2-1
CDR3 length: 15
D gene: -
clone size: -
V gene: TRBV6-4
CDR3 DNA: TGTGCCAGCAGTTTGGACACGAGCTCCTACAATGAGCAGTTCTTC
CDR3 protein: CASSLDTSSYNEQFF

J gene: TRBJ2-5
CDR3 length: 18
D gene: -
clone size: once
V gene: TRBV19
CDR3 DNA: TGTGCCAGTAGTATGAGACAGCGCTCTGGGACTCTACAAGAGACCCAGTACTTC
CDR3 protein: CASSMRQRSGTLQETQYF

J gene: TRBJ2-7
CDR3 length: 13
D gene: -
clone size: -
V gene: TRBV28
CDR3 DNA: TGTGCCAGCGGAGGGGGCGCACAATACGAGCAGTACTTC
CDR3 protein: CASGGGAQYEQYF

J gene: TRBJ1-2
CDR3 length: 14
D gene: -
clone size: -
V gene: TRBV13
CDR3 DNA: TGTGCCAGCAGCTCACCGGACAGATACTATGGCTACACCTTC
CDR3 protein: CASSSPDRYYGYTF

J gene: TRBJ2-3
CDR3 length: 16
D gene: TRBD1
clone size: few
V gene: TRBV12-5
CDR3 DNA: TGTGCTAGTGGTTACGGGACAGGGAGGAGCACAGATACGCAGTATTTT
CDR3 protein: CASGYGTGRSTDTQYF

J gene: TRBJ1-2
CDR3 length: 15
D gene: TRBD1
clone size: -
V gene: TRBV5-1
CDR3 DNA: TGCGCCAGCAGCCCCGGGACAGGAGAAGGCTATGGCTACACCTTC
CDR3 protein: CASSPGTGEGYGYTF

J gene: TRBJ2-7
CDR3 length: 14
D gene: -
clone size: -
V gene: TRBV4-1
CDR3 DNA: TGCGCCAGCAGCCAAGGGCCAGGGGGGAATGAGCAGTACTTC
CDR3 protein: CASSQGPGGNEQYF

J gene: TRBJ1-2
CDR3 length: 15
D gene: -
clone size: -
V gene: TRBV5-5
CDR3 DNA: TGTGCCAGCAGCTTGTATAGGCAGAGAGGGTATGGCTACACCTTC
CDR3 protein: CASSLYRQRGYGYTF

J gene: TRBJ2-2
CDR3 length: 16
D gene: TRBD2
clone size: -
V gene: TRBV7-3
CDR3 DNA: TGTGCCAGCAGCGCCGCTAGCGGGGGGTTCACCGGGGAGCTGTTTTTT
CDR3 protein: CASSAASGGFTGELFF

J gene: TRBJ2-2
CDR3 length: 14
D gene: -
clone size: -
V gene: TRBV19
CDR3 DNA: TGTGCCAGTAGTATACAGGGTCATGGCGGGGAGCTGTTTTTT
CDR3 protein: CASSIQGHGGELFF

J gene: TRBJ2-5
CDR3 length: 16
D gene: -
clone size: -
V gene: TRBV29-1
CDR3 DNA: TGCAGCGTTGATGGTCGTGGAGGCCCTAGGCAAGAGACCCAGTACTTC
CDR3 protein: CSVDGRGGPRQETQYF